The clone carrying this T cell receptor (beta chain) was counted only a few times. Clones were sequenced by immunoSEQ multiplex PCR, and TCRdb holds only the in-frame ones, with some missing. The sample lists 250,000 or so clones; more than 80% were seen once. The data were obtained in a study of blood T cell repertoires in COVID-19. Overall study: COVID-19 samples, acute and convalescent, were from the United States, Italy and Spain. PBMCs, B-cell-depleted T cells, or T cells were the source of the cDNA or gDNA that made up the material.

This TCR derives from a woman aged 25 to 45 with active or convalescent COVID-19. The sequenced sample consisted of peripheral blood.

CDR3 loop: CASSPGTGYFSPENSGNTIYF. The CDR3 bases are TGTGCCAGCAGTCCCGGGACAGGGTATTTTTCTCCCGAAAACTCTGGAAACACCATATATTTT. The rearrangement joins TRBV28 to TRBJ1-3; 9 bases are shared with TRBD1. The CDR3 is 21 amino acids. The germline gives CDR1 MDHEN, CDR2 SYDVKM. J lost 0 bases, V lost 5 bases, and 20 bases had no gene match.